The 24 T cell receptor beta chains reported below all come from one sample, sequenced in a study of CD8 T cells in ankylosing spondylitis. Study findings and constraints: Ankylosing spondylitis blood appeared to carry a characteristic TCR beta motif of roughly 8 highly homologous variants.

The antigens these receptors bind are not known. Each CDR3 protein is one row after TCRdb ran MiXCR on the 5' RACE reads. The sample lists roughly 220,000 distinct CDR3 sequences; about 18% were seen once. The material sequenced was blood, either unsorted or a sorted T cell fraction (not recorded which). These TCRs come from a male donor with ankylosing spondylitis.

Many counts were recorded for this clonotype. This chain joins TRBV12-3 or TRBV12-4 and TRBJ2-7; 8 bases match TRBD2. V lost 6 bases and J lost 3; bases outside the gene matches: 7. The CDR3 extends over 14 amino acids. CDR3: CASSPGGPVYEQYF. The CDR3 DNA reads as TGTGCCAGCAGCCCGGGAGGGCCGGTCTACGAGCAGTACTTC.

This chain connects TRBV10-1 to TRBJ2-2, with D perhaps assigned TRBD1 or TRBD2 (7 bases each). The CDR3 is 17 residues long. V was pared by 0 bases and J by 6 bases, with 17 bases between. CDR1 is WNHNN, CDR2 SYGVQD, per germline (reference sequence). CDR3 amino acids: CASSESYRQGGPGELFF. DNA of the CDR3: TGCGCCAGCAGTGAGTCGTACCGACAGGGAGGGCCCGGGGAGCTGTTTTTT.

This rearrangement joins TRBV2 to TRBJ2-7; D unresolved. The germline gives CDR1 SNHLY, CDR2 FYNNEI. The CDR3 length is 13 residues. Trimming left V 7 bases short and J 1 base short, with 11 bases between. CDR3 loop: CASTFLGSYEQYF. CDR3 DNA sequence: TGTGCCAGCACCTTCCTCGGTTCCTACGAGCAGTACTTC.

V usage is TRBV19 and J usage is TRBJ2-1, with a weak D call TRBD2 (6 bases). In germline, CDR1 is LNHDA, CDR2 SQIVND (reference sequence). The CDR3 totals 13 residues. Between the trimmed V and J ends, which lost 1 base and 8 bases, there was a span of 9 bases. The CDR3 spells CASSIAGGDEQFF. CDR3 nucleotides: TGTGCCAGTAGTATAGCTGGCGGGGATGAGCAGTTCTTC.

The gene calls are TRBV12-3 or TRBV12-4 and TRBJ1-2, with D hard to call. This CDR3 is built from 15 residues. The germline V and J ends were trimmed by 4 bases and 1 base, with 13 bases remaining between them. The CDR3 DNA reads TGTGCCAGCAGTTCCTACCTTCCCGTTAACTATGGCTACACCTTC. Protein product: CASSSYLPVNYGYTF.

V gene TRBV4-1 combines with J gene TRBJ1-1, with a weak D call TRBD1 (5 bases). Trimming removed 0 bases from V and 5 bases from J, with 19 bases in between. Germline V gene sequence: CDR1 MGHRA, CDR2 YSYEKL. The CDR3 spans 17 residues. The CDR3 here is CASSQEQDTYRRTEAFF. In DNA form, the CDR3 reads TGCGCCAGCAGCCAAGAGCAGGACACATATCGGAGAACTGAAGCTTTCTTT.

This chain connects TRBV6-1 to TRBJ2-7; TRBD1 is a possible D gene (6 bases). Trimming stripped 4 bases from V and 2 bases from J, with 6 bases between. Germline values: CDR1 MNHNS, CDR2 SASEGT. The CDR3 is 12 amino acids. CDR3 region: CASSGTAYEQYF. For the CDR3, the DNA is TGTGCCAGCAGTGGGACAGCCTACGAGCAGTACTTC.

The chain carries TRBV7-8 and TRBJ1-4, with D hard to call. In germline, CDR1 is SGHVS, CDR2 FQNEAQ. The CDR3 covers 18 residues. V was trimmed by 1 base and J by 5 bases, leaving 20 bases between them. The CDR3 region has the DNA TGTGCCAGCAGCTTAGATTGGGTCAGCCTAAAAACCAATGAAAAACTGTTTTTT. Protein sequence: CASSLDWVSLKTNEKLFF.

The chain uses TRBV4-2 and TRBJ2-5; the match to TRBD2 covers 8 bases. The CDR3 has 16 amino acids. Germline V gene data show CDR1 as LGHNA and CDR2 as YNFKEQ. Unmatched junction bases numbered 3, after V lost 0 bases and J lost 0 bases. The CDR3, as DNA: TGTGCCAGCAGCCAAGATCCAGCGGGAGACCAAGAGACCCAGTACTTC. Translating gives CASSQDPAGDQETQYF.

V usage is TRBV9 and J usage is TRBJ2-1, with 7 positions matching TRBD2. The CDR3 totals 14 residues. V dropped 2 bases and J dropped 8; count of bases not matched to a gene: 7. CDR1 and CDR2 (germline): SGDLS, YYNGEE. The CDR3 region is CASSVGLVPDEQFF. The CDR3 DNA follows: TGTGCCAGCAGCGTCGGACTAGTTCCGGATGAGCAGTTCTTC.

This clonotype showed up just a few times. This rearrangement joins TRBV12-3 or TRBV12-4 to TRBJ2-1; 10 bases line up with TRBD2. V dropped 5 bases and J dropped 5; count of bases not matched to a gene: 6. This CDR3 region has 15 residues. The CDR3 loop reads CASSPASGGDNEQFF. The CDR3 bases are TGTGCCAGCAGTCCAGCTAGCGGGGGTGACAATGAGCAGTTCTTC.

The chain couples TRBV6-2 or TRBV6-3 to TRBJ1-2, with D unclear. The CDR3 covers 15 residues. Germline V CDR1 and CDR2: MNHEY, SVGEGT. With 4 bases removed from V and 0 bases from J, the gap between germline ends came to 12 bases. The CDR3 coding sequence is TGTGCCAGCAGTTCCCCCGGAATTACTAACTATGGCTACACCTTC. Translated: CASSSPGITNYGYTF.

There are a few counts of this clonotype. The chain uses TRBV7-9 and TRBJ2-5, with D perhaps being TRBD1 or TRBD2 (7 bases each). In germline, CDR1 is SEHNR, CDR2 FQNEAQ (reference sequence). The CDR3 sequence is 17 residues long. V was trimmed by 6 bases and J by 0 bases, leaving 20 bases between them. The CDR3: CASSFRDRTSDQETQYF. CDR3 nucleotides: TGTGCCAGCAGTTTCAGGGACAGAACTAGCGACCAAGAGACCCAGTACTTC.

The chain combines TRBV29-1 with TRBJ1-2; a weak D match, TRBD1 (5 bases). The V end lost 0 bases, the J end lost 4 bases, and 9 bases lay between the germline ends. This CDR3 comprises 13 residues. The germline V gene encodes CDR1 SQVTM and CDR2 ANQGSEA. CDR3 sequence (DNA): TGCAGCGTTGAAGAAGGGGAGCCCTATGGCTACACCTTC. Translation gives CSVEEGEPYGYTF.

This clonotype appeared many times. The rearrangement links TRBV12-3 or TRBV12-4 to TRBJ2-2, with a weak D call TRBD1 (6 bases). CDR3 length equals 14 residues. The germline V and J ends were trimmed by 0 bases and 5 bases, with 7 bases remaining between them. CDR3 sequence: CASSLAGGTGELFF. CDR3 coding DNA: TGTGCCAGCAGTTTAGCAGGGGGTACCGGGGAGCTGTTTTTT.

The V and J genes are TRBV7-3 and TRBJ2-7; perhaps TRBD1 as D (6 bases). Germline V gene lookup returns CDR1 SGHTA and CDR2 FQGTGA. This CDR3 region has 15 residues. Trimming shortened V by 5 bases and J by 3 bases, and 17 bases separated the two germline ends. CDR3 region: CASSPGVGQLYEQYF. The CDR3 coding sequence is TGTGCCAGCAGCCCCGGTGTCGGACAGCTCTACGAGCAGTACTTC.

This clonotype has a count of ten or more. This chain links TRBV3-1 with TRBJ2-2; no firm D call. Germline assignment: CDR1 LGHDT and CDR2 YNNKEL (reference sequence). Deletions cut 2 bases from V and 6 bases from J, with 7 bases between. This CDR3 spans 13 amino acids. In DNA form, the CDR3 reads TGTGCCAGCAGCCAAATAGGCTCCGGGGAGCTGTTTTTT. Translated, it gives CASSQIGSGELFF.

The chain recombines TRBV9 with TRBJ2-7; 9 nucleotides agree with TRBD1. Trimming removed 0 bases from V and 5 bases from J; junction bases left unmatched: 3. The CDR3 is made up of 14 amino acids. The germline V gene has CDR1 SGDLS and CDR2 YYNGEE. In DNA, the CDR3 is TGTGCCAGCAGCGTAGGGGACAGGGTCCACGAGCAGTACTTC. It translates to CASSVGDRVHEQYF.

This clonotype was observed a handful of times. V usage is TRBV10-2 and J usage is TRBJ2-2; D is perhaps TRBD2 (6 bases). The V and J ends lost 10 bases and 6 bases respectively, with 15 bases between them. This CDR3 region has 13 residues. Germline lookup yields CDR1 WSHSY and CDR2 SAAADI. The CDR3 spells CATSASEAGELFF. DNA of the CDR3: TGCGCCACCTCGGCTAGCGAGGCCGGGGAGCTGTTTTTT.

This clonotype occurred a few times. The rearrangement joins TRBV12-3 or TRBV12-4 to TRBJ2-7, with 7 bases matching TRBD1. The CDR3 spans 13 residues. V lost 3 bases, J lost 6 bases, and 5 bases stayed unmatched. The CDR3 loop is CASSFNPGGEQYF. The CDR3 DNA reads TGTGCCAGCAGTTTTAACCCAGGGGGCGAGCAGTACTTC.

The table lists this clonotype with a few counts. The V and J genes are TRBV29-1 and TRBJ2-7; weak D call: TRBD2 (6 bases). CDR1 and CDR2 from the germline V gene are SQVTM and ANQGSEA. Trimming pared 7 bases from V and 0 bases from J, leaving 13 bases between. The CDR3 extends over 13 amino acids. CDR3 coding DNA: TGCAGCGCCCGTAGCGGCTACTCCTACGAGCAGTACTTC. Its protein is CSARSGYSYEQYF.

This sequence joins TRBV20-1 and TRBJ2-5; D perhaps matches TRBD2 (6 bases). Germline values: CDR1 DFQATT, CDR2 SNEGSKA (reference sequence). This CDR3 comprises 16 residues. V lost 0 bases to trimming and J lost 2 bases, with 16 bases between them. CDR3 sequence reads: CSARDLDPSGQETQYF. The CDR3 DNA is TGCAGTGCTAGAGACCTGGACCCGAGCGGGCAAGAGACCCAGTACTTC.

This clonotype was observed a few times. The chain joins TRBV12-3 or TRBV12-4 to TRBJ1-1; a possible D gene is TRBD1 (5 bases). V was shortened by 1 base and J by 6 bases, with 9 bases between the two germline ends. There are 13 residues in the CDR3. The CDR3 loop is CASSLVLGPEAFF. CDR3 coding DNA: TGTGCCAGCAGTTTAGTACTGGGACCTGAAGCTTTCTTT.

This chain joins TRBV9 and TRBJ2-3; D gene ambiguous. V gave up 0 bases and J gave up 4 bases, with 6 bases separating them. This CDR3 comprises 13 residues. Germline V CDR1 and CDR2: SGDLS, YYNGEE. In DNA, the CDR3 is TGTGCCAGCAGCGTAGGCATTTCAGATACGCAGTATTTT. Protein sequence: CASSVGISDTQYF.